These T cell receptor beta chains were read from a single sample in a study of blood T cell repertoires in COVID-19. Some clones are missing from TCRdb's copy, which holds only in-frame ones; the method was immunoSEQ multiplex PCR. Of around 180,000 clones listed, roughly 88% are singletons. Sequencing input: peripheral blood. Receptor source: a woman aged 25 to 45 with acute or convalescent COVID-19. The CDR3 runs from the conserved cysteine through the conserved F or W. Each record gives: clone size, V gene, J gene, D gene, CDR3 protein, CDR3 DNA. D genes are given only for firm matches. Size is stated for part of the rows, as once, few or many counts, or as a class when the clone is expanded.

clone size: NA; V gene: TRBV9; J gene: TRBJ1-2; D gene: NA; CDR3 protein: CASSVGSGTGSF; CDR3 DNA: NA
clone size: NA; V gene: TRBV9; J gene: TRBJ2-5; D gene: TRBD2; CDR3 protein: CASNGLAGPAEETQYF; CDR3 DNA: TGTGCCAGCAACGGACTAGCGGGACCTGCGGAGGAGACCCAGTACTTC
clone size: once; V gene: TRBV6-5; J gene: TRBJ2-5; D gene: NA; CDR3 protein: CASSAVSVQETQYF; CDR3 DNA: TGTGCCAGCAGCGCCGTTAGTGTCCAAGAGACCCAGTACTTC
clone size: NA; V gene: TRBV5-1; J gene: TRBJ2-1; D gene: TRBD2; CDR3 protein: CASSYPRRDFSGSSYNEQFF; CDR3 DNA: TGCGCCAGCAGCTACCCTCGCCGGGATTTTAGCGGGAGCTCCTACAATGAGCAGTTCTTC
clone size: once; V gene: TRBV11-3; J gene: TRBJ1-2; D gene: TRBD1; CDR3 protein: CASSLQQGVGYTF; CDR3 DNA: TGTGCCAGCAGCTTACAACAGGGGGTGGGCTACACCTTC
clone size: NA; V gene: TRBV6-1; J gene: TRBJ1-2; D gene: NA; CDR3 protein: CASSESENGYTF; CDR3 DNA: TGTGCCAGCAGTGAATCTGAGAATGGCTACACCTTC
clone size: NA; V gene: TRBV3-1/TRBV3-2; J gene: TRBJ2-5; D gene: NA; CDR3 protein: CASSTRGAGRTQYF; CDR3 DNA: TGTGCCAGCAGCACTAGGGGAGCGGGCAGGACCCAGTACTTC
clone size: NA; V gene: TRBV20-1; J gene: TRBJ2-5; D gene: NA; CDR3 protein: CSQARIETQYF; CDR3 DNA: TGCAGTCAAGCTAGGATAGAGACCCAGTACTTC
clone size: NA; V gene: TRBV6-5; J gene: TRBJ2-1; D gene: TRBD2; CDR3 protein: CASSPSGRWYNEQFF; CDR3 DNA: TGTGCCAGCAGTCCTAGCGGGAGATGGTACAATGAGCAGTTCTTC
clone size: NA; V gene: TRBV12-3/TRBV12-4; J gene: TRBJ1-5; D gene: NA; CDR3 protein: CASSFTNQPQHF; CDR3 DNA: TGTGCCAGCAGTTTCACTAATCAGCCCCAGCATTTT